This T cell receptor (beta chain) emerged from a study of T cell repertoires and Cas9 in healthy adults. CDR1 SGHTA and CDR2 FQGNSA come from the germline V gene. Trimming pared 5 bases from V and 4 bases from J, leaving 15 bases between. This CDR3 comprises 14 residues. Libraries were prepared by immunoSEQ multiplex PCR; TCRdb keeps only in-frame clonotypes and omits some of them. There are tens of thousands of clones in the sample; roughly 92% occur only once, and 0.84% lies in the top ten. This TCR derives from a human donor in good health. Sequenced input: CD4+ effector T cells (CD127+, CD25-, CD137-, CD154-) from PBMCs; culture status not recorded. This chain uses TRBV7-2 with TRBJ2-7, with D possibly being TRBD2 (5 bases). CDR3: CASSPNLARYEQYF. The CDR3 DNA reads TGTGCCAGCAGCCCGAACCTAGCCAGATACGAGCAGTACTTC.